These T cell receptor beta chains were read from a single sample in a study of cytomegalovirus exposure and HLA in healthy donors. Using immunoSEQ multiplex PCR, the repertoire was profiled, and TCRdb retains in-frame clones only, with some absent. The sample shows around 99,000 clones, around four fifths of them seen only once. What was sequenced was PBMCs. Receptor source: a man in his fifties or sixties in good health and CMV-seropositive. Both conserved end residues are part of each CDR3. Part of the rows lack a size; the others show once, few, many or a class for expanded clones.

clone_size: -
v_call: TRBV7-2
cdr3_length: 15
j_call: TRBJ1-3
cdr3_aa: CASSLAPVSGNTIYF

clone_size: -
v_call: TRBV6-5
cdr3_length: 15
j_call: TRBJ1-3
cdr3_aa: CASSYSFGTGNTIYF

clone_size: -
v_call: TRBV6-5
cdr3_length: 15
j_call: TRBJ2-7
cdr3_aa: CASSSAGTATYEQYF

clone_size: -
v_call: TRBV6-5
cdr3_length: 15
j_call: TRBJ2-3
cdr3_aa: CASSYGGSFIDTQYF

clone_size: once
v_call: TRBV6-5
cdr3_length: 15
j_call: TRBJ1-2
cdr3_aa: CASSSGGASNYGYTF

clone_size: once
v_call: TRBV19
cdr3_length: 13
j_call: TRBJ1-2
cdr3_aa: CASSRASPYGYTF

clone_size: -
v_call: TRBV19
cdr3_length: 13
j_call: TRBJ1-1
cdr3_aa: CASTPGPNTEAFF

clone_size: -
v_call: TRBV19
cdr3_length: 14
j_call: TRBJ1-6
cdr3_aa: CASSTTGYNSPLHF

clone_size: few
v_call: TRBV28
cdr3_length: 14
j_call: TRBJ1-3
cdr3_aa: CASRQTVSGNTIYF

clone_size: -
v_call: TRBV9
cdr3_length: 15
j_call: TRBJ1-3
cdr3_aa: CASSVETGAGNTIYF

clone_size: -
v_call: TRBV30
cdr3_length: 13
j_call: TRBJ1-5
cdr3_aa: CAWSKERNQPQHF

clone_size: -
v_call: TRBV6-1
cdr3_length: 15
j_call: TRBJ2-3
cdr3_aa: CASSAAGGDGDTQYF

clone_size: -
v_call: TRBV19
cdr3_length: 15
j_call: TRBJ1-1
cdr3_aa: CASSPDTGINTEAFF

clone_size: -
v_call: TRBV7-2
cdr3_length: 16
j_call: TRBJ2-1
cdr3_aa: CASSQTSGGYYNEQFF

clone_size: -
v_call: TRBV7-9
cdr3_length: 15
j_call: TRBJ2-4
cdr3_aa: CASSLVGGDRYIQYF

clone_size: once
v_call: TRBV27
cdr3_length: 19
j_call: TRBJ1-5
cdr3_aa: CASSPATGGRLRGNQPQHF

clone_size: -
v_call: TRBV4-2
cdr3_length: 16
j_call: TRBJ1-3
cdr3_aa: CASSQEAENSGNTIYF

clone_size: -
v_call: TRBV7-2
cdr3_length: 16
j_call: TRBJ1-2
cdr3_aa: CASSLDGRASNYGYTF

clone_size: -
v_call: TRBV4-1
cdr3_length: 17
j_call: TRBJ2-7
cdr3_aa: CASSQGPGQIYPHEQYF

clone_size: -
v_call: TRBV7-9
cdr3_length: 16
j_call: TRBJ1-1
cdr3_aa: CASSFPGGDRGPEAFF

clone_size: -
v_call: TRBV29-1
cdr3_length: 11
j_call: TRBJ2-7
cdr3_aa: CSVGEGYEQYF

clone_size: -
v_call: TRBV9
cdr3_length: 15
j_call: TRBJ1-4
cdr3_aa: CASSVQGATNEKLFF

clone_size: -
v_call: TRBV19
cdr3_length: 15
j_call: TRBJ2-1
cdr3_aa: CASRQGAGVYSEQFF

clone_size: few
v_call: TRBV5-1
cdr3_length: 15
j_call: TRBJ2-1
cdr3_aa: CASSLTGGGNNEQFF

clone_size: -
v_call: TRBV5-1
cdr3_length: 16
j_call: TRBJ2-3
cdr3_aa: CASSEWTGLHTDMQYF

clone_size: -
v_call: TRBV4-3
cdr3_length: 16
j_call: TRBJ1-2
cdr3_aa: CASSQDRRGRNYGYPF

clone_size: -
v_call: TRBV5-1
cdr3_length: 15
j_call: TRBJ2-3
cdr3_aa: CASSPPSGDGDTQYF

clone_size: few
v_call: TRBV7-6
cdr3_length: 15
j_call: TRBJ2-3
cdr3_aa: CASSLRRRGTDTQYF

clone_size: -
v_call: TRBV11-2
cdr3_length: 16
j_call: TRBJ1-3
cdr3_aa: CASSPLTGISGNTIYF

clone_size: few
v_call: TRBV9
cdr3_length: 14
j_call: TRBJ2-7
cdr3_aa: CASSPHGDSYEQYF

clone_size: -
v_call: TRBV25-1
cdr3_length: 14
j_call: TRBJ1-2
cdr3_aa: CASSGGDRIYGYTF

clone_size: -
v_call: TRBV9
cdr3_length: 15
j_call: TRBJ2-5
cdr3_aa: CASSVGVAGSETQYF

clone_size: once
v_call: TRBV7-9
cdr3_length: 16
j_call: TRBJ2-2
cdr3_aa: CASSRTSGQNTGELFF